The 3 T cell receptor beta chains below come from one sample, sequenced in a study of tissue T cells after allogeneic stem cell transplantation. Here immunoSEQ multiplex PCR was the method, and the copy in TCRdb shows in-frame clones only, minus some. The data show fewer than 7,500 clones, over 65% seen once. Material: blood, obtained before transplantation. These receptors were obtained from a man between 35 and 75 years old who later had graft-versus-host disease after an allogeneic stem cell transplant.

The gene calls are TRBV5-4 and TRBJ2-4; D is undetermined. The CDR3 loop spans 15 amino acids. Between the trimmed V and J ends, which lost 0 bases and 8 bases, there was a span of 15 bases. Germline CDR1 reads SGHNT; CDR2 reads YYREEE (reference sequence). CDR3 DNA sequence: TGTGCCAGCAGCTTGGGGGTTGGCGGTGGGGACATTCAGTACTTC. Protein: CASSLGVGGGDIQYF.

The rearrangement uses TRBV2 and TRBJ1-2, with D possibly TRBD1 on 5 matching bases. V lost 2 bases and J 6 bases, leaving 13 bases between the germline ends. CDR3 size: 14 residues. The germline gives CDR1 SNHLY, CDR2 FYNNEI. The CDR3 nucleotides are TGTGCCAGCAGTGAAAGCGGGGCCCTGAATGGCTACACCTTC. Translation: CASSESGALNGYTF. Complete variable domain (other parts from reference TRBV2 and TRBJ1-2): EPEVTQTPSHQVTQMGQEVILRCVPISNHLYFYWYRQILGQKVEFLVSFYNNEISEKSEIFDDQFSVERPDGSNFTLKIRSTKLEDSAMYFCASSESGALNGYTFGSGTRLTVV.

This chain joins TRBV3-1 (or the pseudogene TRBV3-2) and TRBJ1-2, with 7 bases fitting TRBD1. J was trimmed by 5 bases and V by 4 bases; bases with no gene match: 4. CDR3 length equals 13 residues. Germline assignment: CDR1 LGHDT and CDR2 YNNKEL (reference sequence). Written as DNA, the CDR3 is TGTGCCAGCAGCCCCGGGACAGAGTATGGCTACACCTTC. It encodes CASSPGTEYGYTF.